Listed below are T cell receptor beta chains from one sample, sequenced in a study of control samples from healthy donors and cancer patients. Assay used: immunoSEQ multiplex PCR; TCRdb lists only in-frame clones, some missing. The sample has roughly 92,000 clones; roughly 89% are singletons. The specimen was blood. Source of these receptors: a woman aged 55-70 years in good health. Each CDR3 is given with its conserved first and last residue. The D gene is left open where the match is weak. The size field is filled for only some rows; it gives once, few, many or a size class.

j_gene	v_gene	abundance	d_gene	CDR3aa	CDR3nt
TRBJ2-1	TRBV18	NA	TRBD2	CASTLAGIYNEQFF	TGTGCCAGCACACTAGCGGGAATCTACAATGAGCAGTTCTTC
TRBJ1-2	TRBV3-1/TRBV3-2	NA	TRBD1	CASSHETGAGGYTF	TGTGCCAGCAGCCACGAGACAGGGGCGGGAGGCTACACCTTC
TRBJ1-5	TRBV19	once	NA	CASSIRGQPQHF	TGTGCCAGTAGTATAAGGGGTCAGCCCCAGCATTTT
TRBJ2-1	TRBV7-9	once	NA	CASSFRAISYNEQFF	TGTGCCAGCAGCTTCAGGGCCATCTCCTACAATGAGCAGTTCTTC
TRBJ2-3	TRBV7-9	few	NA	CASSLEYFGTDTQYF	TGTGCCAGCAGCTTAGAGTATTTCGGCACAGATACGCAGTATTTT
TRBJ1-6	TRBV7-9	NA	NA	CASSPVGSNTYNSPLHF	TGTGCCAGCAGCCCCGTGGGTTCCAACACCTATAATTCACCCCTCCACTTT
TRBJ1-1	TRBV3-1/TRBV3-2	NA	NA	CASSQTVGAETEAFF	TGTGCCAGCAGCCAAACTGTAGGGGCAGAAACTGAAGCTTTCTTT
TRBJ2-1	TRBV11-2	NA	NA	CASSPGQIINEQFF	TGTGCCAGCAGCCCAGGACAGATAATAAATGAGCAGTTCTTC
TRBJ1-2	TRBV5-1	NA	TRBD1	CASSLGTGVNYGYTF	TGCGCCAGCAGCTTAGGGACAGGGGTTAACTATGGCTACACCTTC
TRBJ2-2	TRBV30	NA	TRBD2	CAWDPSRAGAPGELFF	TGTGCCTGGGACCCAAGTAGAGCGGGAGCCCCCGGGGAGCTGTTTTTT
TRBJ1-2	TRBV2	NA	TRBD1	CASSAAGTGVRYGYTF	TGTGCCAGCAGTGCGGCCGGGACAGGGGTTCGGTATGGCTACACCTTC